Below are 12 T cell receptor beta chains sequenced from a single sample in a study of regulatory T cells in long-lasting Graves disease. Libraries of TCR beta came from iRepertoire HTBI primers plus Arm-PCR of CDR3 regions. TCRdb re-called the multiplex PCR reads with MiXCR, one entry per CDR3 protein. The sample yields under 450,000 distinct CDR3 sequences, roughly 15% seen once. The time point was: newly diagnosed GD, antithyroid drugs for less than 3 months. Researchers made the TCR library from RNA that was extracted from PBMCs. These data were also reused for a study on T cells in Graves' hyperthyroidism and ophthalmopathy.

Sequenced material: peripheral blood mononuclear cells (PBMCs), taken at new diagnosis, from a patient treated with antithyroid drugs. All receptors come from a woman between 18 and 29 years old with Graves disease.

This clonotype was detected ten times or more. V is TRBV2 and J is TRBJ2-7; D is uncertain. Per the germline V gene, CDR1 is SNHLY and CDR2 is FYNNEI. V shed 2 bases and J shed 11 bases, with 13 bases lying between them. CDR3 length: 12 amino acids. CDR3 in amino acids: CASSEHAVREYF. CDR3 sequence (DNA): TGTGCCAGCAGTGAACATGCCGTCCGTGAGTACTTC.

This clonotype has a handful of counts. The rearrangement joins TRBV14 to TRBJ1-4; 8 bases align to TRBD1. V dropped 2 bases and J dropped 8; count of bases not matched to a gene: 1. The CDR3 spans 13 residues. The germline gives CDR1 SGHDN, CDR2 FVKESK. Here the CDR3 DNA reads TGTGCCAGCAGCCAAAACAGGGGGGAAAAACTGTTTTTT. This codes for CASSQNRGEKLFF.

The chain has TRBV4-2 and TRBJ2-2, with 9 bases matching TRBD2. V trimming: 4 bases; J trimming: 4 bases; junction bases outside the gene matches: 4. CDR1 LGHNA and CDR2 YNFKEQ come from the germline V gene. There are 15 residues in the CDR3. CDR3 residues: CASSLSGSGTGELFF. CDR3 nucleotide sequence: TGTGCCAGCAGCCTTAGCGGGAGTGGCACCGGGGAGCTGTTTTTT.

In this sample, this clonotype turned up many times. The chain recombines TRBV2 with TRBJ1-5; TRBD1 is a possible D gene (6 bases). The CDR3 runs 15 residues. CDR1 is SNHLY and CDR2 is FYNNEI in the germline V gene. Trimming shortened V by 4 bases and J by 2 bases, and 12 bases separated the two germline ends. The CDR3 reads CASSANRVGNQPQHF. The CDR3 DNA is TGTGCCAGCAGTGCAAACAGGGTGGGCAATCAGCCCCAGCATTTT. Looking up the rest from reference TRBV2 and TRBJ1-5 gives the full variable domain: EPEVTQTPSHQVTQMGQEVILRCVPISNHLYFYWYRQILGQKVEFLVSFYNNEISEKSEIFDDQFSVERPDGSNFTLKIRSTKLEDSAMYFCASSANRVGNQPQHFGDGTRLSIL.

The rearrangement uses TRBV6-1 and TRBJ2-2; a weak D match, TRBD2 (6 bases). The CDR3 runs 15 residues. With 6 bases removed from V and 0 bases from J, the gap between germline ends came to 11 bases. Germline-derived CDR1 and CDR2 are MNHNS and SASEGT. CDR3 region: CASSAGGTNTGELFF. The CDR3 coding sequence is TGTGCCAGCAGCGCCGGAGGGACGAACACCGGGGAGCTGTTTTTT.

As regards this clonotype: Since a much larger clone is just one base distant, this may be a read error. CDR3 sequence reads: CSARETGNTGELVF. The CDR3 DNA reads TGCAGTGCTAGAGAAACGGGGAACACCGGGGAGCTGGTTTTT. The chain couples TRBV20-1 to TRBJ2-2, with a possible D match to TRBD2 (5 bases). CDR3 length: 14 amino acids. Germline values: CDR1 DFQATT, CDR2 SNEGSKA (reference sequence).

The chain uses TRBV6-1 and TRBJ1-5; 7 bases are a match to TRBD1. CDR1 MNHNS and CDR2 SASEGT come from the germline V gene. This CDR3 contains 15 residues. Trimming at V came to 5 bases and at J to 3 bases, leaving 7 bases not matched to a gene. The CDR3 region is CASSHLGGTNQPQHF. The CDR3 region has the DNA TGTGCCAGCAGTCACCTAGGGGGCACCAATCAGCCCCAGCATTTT.

There are many counts of this clonotype. One end of the junction fails to match germline, which may point to a read error. This chain joins TRBV5-1 and TRBJ2-3; 11 bases map to TRBD1. Germline lookup yields CDR1 SGHRS and CDR2 YFSETQ. This CDR3 region has 14 residues. The CDR3 nucleotides are TGTGCCAGCAGCCGGGGACAGGGGGCAGATACGCAGTATTTT. This codes for CASSRGQGADTQYF.

This clonotype showed up many times. The gene calls are TRBV11-2 and TRBJ1-5; D is ambiguous. CDR1 and CDR2 from the germline V gene are SGHAT and FQNNGV. The CDR3 has 15 residues. V dropped 1 base and J dropped 8 bases, with 15 bases sitting between them. This chain's CDR3 is CASSLGGSHVEPQHF. The CDR3 DNA follows: TGTGCCAGCAGCTTAGGAGGCAGCCACGTTGAGCCCCAGCATTTT.

This clonotype occurred many times. J is TRBJ2-1 and V is TRBV11-2; D assignment may be TRBD1 or TRBD2 (6 bases each). The CDR3 has 17 residues. The V gene lost 2 bases and the J gene lost 0 bases, with 14 bases spanning the gap. Germline V lookup: CDR1 SGHAT, CDR2 FQNNGV. The CDR3 loop reads CASSLRGVTSSYNEQFF. Here the CDR3 DNA reads TGTGCCAGCAGCTTAAGGGGGGTAACTAGCTCCTACAATGAGCAGTTCTTC.

The rearrangement joins TRBV5-6 to TRBJ2-5; D not certain. Germline V gene sequence: CDR1 SGHDT, CDR2 YYEEEE. This CDR3 contains 15 residues. The V end lost 4 bases, the J end lost 1 base, and 14 bases lay between the germline ends. CDR3 region: CASSRKRTAQETQYF. CDR3 nucleotides: TGTGCCAGCAGCCGCAAAAGGACGGCCCAAGAGACCCAGTACTTC.

In its sample, this clonotype was seen many times. The chain combines TRBV12-3 or TRBV12-4 with TRBJ2-5, with TRBD1 matching 8 bases. CDR3 length: 13 residues. Trimming cost V 5 bases and J 2 bases; bases outside gene matches: 1. CDR3 residues: CASSRDRQETQYF. The CDR3 region has the DNA TGTGCCAGCAGTAGGGACAGGCAAGAGACCCAGTACTTC.